The clone carrying this TCR beta chain was counted a single time. The method was immunoSEQ multiplex PCR; TCRdb's version includes in-frame clones alone and lacks a portion of them. The data show a few hundred thousand clones, 80% to 90% seen once. The CDR3 consists of 13 residues. V was shortened by 5 bases and J by 8 bases, with 12 bases between the two germline ends. From germline, CDR1 is SGHVS and CDR2 FQNEAQ. The data originate from a study of blood T cell repertoires in COVID-19. Those who participated ranged in age from roughly 18 to 90 years and resided in some 24 US areas. The sequenced material came from PBMCs or T cells enriched from blood (not recorded which). This rearrangement joins TRBV7-8 to TRBJ1-4; TRBD1 is a possible D gene (6 bases). The receptor's source is a woman aged 40 to 50 with acute COVID-19. CDR3 nucleotide sequence: TGTGCCAGCAGCGCTCGACAGGTCGAAAAACTGTTTTTT. This sequence encodes CASSARQVEKLFF.